This TCR beta chain was captured in a study of cytomegalovirus exposure and HLA in healthy donors. Study context: The study's early data release held roughly 91 million unique TCRs from HLA-typed donors. Study results and caveats: Cytomegalovirus association was listed for approximately 160 TCR beta chains. Analysis was carried out at a later point, and it linked a missense DCLRE1C variant to TCR beta V- and J-gene trimming.

Germline CDR1 reads LGHNA; CDR2 reads YNFKEQ. J was trimmed by 7 bases and V by 4 bases; bases with no gene match: 17. The CDR3 runs to 17 residues. The PCR contained 60 Vbeta and 13 Jbeta primers. Some clones are missing from TCRdb's copy, which holds only in-frame ones; the method was immunoSEQ multiplex PCR. The data show 150,000 to 200,000 clones, more than 65% seen once. Notes on this clone: Its antigen is not known.

What was sequenced was PBMCs. This clonotype was sampled from a woman younger than 45 in good health and CMV-seropositive. V usage is TRBV4-2 and J usage is TRBJ2-3, with TRBD2 identical over 7 bases. The CDR3 region has the DNA TGTGCCAGCAGCCCAGGGACTACCAACTCCCCCACCTATACGCAGTATTTT. Translated, it gives CASSPGTTNSPTYTQYF.